A selection of T cell receptor beta chains follows, all from one sample in a study of T cells in Graves' hyperthyroidism and ophthalmopathy. TCRdb ran MiXCR on the multiplex PCR reads and lists one entry per CDR3 protein. The sample lists over 250,000 distinct CDR3 sequences, roughly 15% occurring once. The specimen was blood. These receptors all come from a woman aged 40 to 55 with Graves' ophthalmopathy. Each CDR3 is given with its conserved first and last residue. Each record gives: J gene, V gene, clone size, D gene, CDR3 protein. The D gene is left open where the match is weak. Rows give clone size only sometimes, using once, few, many, or a class for an expanded clone.

J gene: TRBJ1-6; V gene: TRBV20-1; clone size: -; D gene: TRBD1; CDR3 protein: CSAQTGTGRNSPLHF
J gene: TRBJ2-1; V gene: TRBV18; clone size: many; D gene: TRBD1; CDR3 protein: CASSRDRVYNEQFF
J gene: TRBJ2-4; V gene: TRBV28; clone size: -; D gene: -; CDR3 protein: CASSLRGTFKNIQYF
J gene: TRBJ2-2; V gene: TRBV10-2; clone size: -; D gene: -; CDR3 protein: CASLNKEGDGNTGELFF
J gene: TRBJ2-7; V gene: TRBV13; clone size: few; D gene: TRBD1; CDR3 protein: CASSTNRDRDYEQYF
J gene: TRBJ2-2; V gene: TRBV7-9; clone size: few; D gene: TRBD2; CDR3 protein: CASSLGTSGRTGELFF
J gene: TRBJ1-5; V gene: TRBV19; clone size: many; D gene: TRBD1; CDR3 protein: CASSPQGFVVPQHF
J gene: TRBJ2-7; V gene: TRBV11-2; clone size: many; D gene: TRBD2; CDR3 protein: CASSPQREGAEQYF
J gene: TRBJ2-1; V gene: TRBV24-1; clone size: many; D gene: TRBD2; CDR3 protein: CAVGLAKSSYNEQFF
J gene: TRBJ2-2; V gene: TRBV18; clone size: -; D gene: -; CDR3 protein: CASSPFRGRNTGELFF
J gene: TRBJ1-2; V gene: TRBV6-1; clone size: few; D gene: TRBD1; CDR3 protein: CASSDLWGQGAPGYTF
J gene: TRBJ2-6; V gene: TRBV11-3; clone size: many; D gene: TRBD2; CDR3 protein: CASSFASGGSGANVLTF
J gene: TRBJ2-5; V gene: TRBV6-5; clone size: -; D gene: TRBD2; CDR3 protein: CASSYFLADETQYF
J gene: TRBJ1-1; V gene: TRBV20-1; clone size: -; D gene: -; CDR3 protein: CSARKGGAGSTEAFF
J gene: TRBJ2-7; V gene: TRBV12-3/TRBV12-4; clone size: many; D gene: TRBD1; CDR3 protein: CASSYDDRAYEQYF
J gene: TRBJ2-6; V gene: TRBV5-1; clone size: -; D gene: -; CDR3 protein: CASSMNSGANVLTF
J gene: TRBJ1-2; V gene: TRBV6-2/TRBV6-3; clone size: many; D gene: -; CDR3 protein: CASSYGGSGYTF
J gene: TRBJ2-3; V gene: TRBV7-8; clone size: -; D gene: -; CDR3 protein: CVSSLGRGLRDKRTDTQYF
J gene: TRBJ2-7; V gene: TRBV10-3; clone size: many; D gene: TRBD1; CDR3 protein: CATTRGSTTFYEQYF
J gene: TRBJ2-3; V gene: TRBV2; clone size: many; D gene: TRBD1; CDR3 protein: CASNLGQGADTQYF
J gene: TRBJ2-1; V gene: TRBV27; clone size: many; D gene: TRBD2; CDR3 protein: CASSLAGGTYNEQFF
J gene: TRBJ1-2; V gene: TRBV19; clone size: -; D gene: -; CDR3 protein: CASSIGRTDYGYTF
J gene: TRBJ2-1; V gene: TRBV12-3/TRBV12-4; clone size: many; D gene: -; CDR3 protein: CASSSRLVEFF
J gene: TRBJ2-7; V gene: TRBV28; clone size: many; D gene: -; CDR3 protein: CASYQSRSSYEQYF
J gene: TRBJ2-1; V gene: TRBV24-1; clone size: -; D gene: TRBD1; CDR3 protein: CATSDVDRGVQFF
J gene: TRBJ2-1; V gene: TRBV11-2; clone size: many; D gene: -; CDR3 protein: CASSFQLVRNEQFF
J gene: TRBJ1-1; V gene: TRBV7-2; clone size: many; D gene: TRBD1; CDR3 protein: CASSPNRGMNTEAFF
J gene: TRBJ2-5; V gene: TRBV7-2; clone size: few; D gene: TRBD1; CDR3 protein: CASSIGTGEWGETQYF
J gene: TRBJ2-7; V gene: TRBV3-1; clone size: -; D gene: TRBD1; CDR3 protein: CASGQGFTEQYF
J gene: TRBJ1-2; V gene: TRBV10-3; clone size: many; D gene: TRBD1; CDR3 protein: CATFRGQDYGYTF
J gene: TRBJ2-1; V gene: TRBV6-2/TRBV6-3; clone size: -; D gene: TRBD2; CDR3 protein: CASSSHGTSGKGSYNEQFF
J gene: TRBJ2-1; V gene: TRBV2; clone size: many; D gene: TRBD1; CDR3 protein: CASGGQGPSEQFF
J gene: TRBJ1-2; V gene: TRBV10-3; clone size: -; D gene: TRBD1; CDR3 protein: CATGTGGSYGYTF
J gene: TRBJ2-5; V gene: TRBV30; clone size: -; D gene: -; CDR3 protein: CAWSANRGETQYF
J gene: TRBJ2-7; V gene: TRBV7-9; clone size: many; D gene: TRBD2; CDR3 protein: CASRSTSENYEQYF
J gene: TRBJ2-2; V gene: TRBV7-9; clone size: -; D gene: -; CDR3 protein: CASGGARIGELFF
J gene: TRBJ1-1; V gene: TRBV5-5; clone size: -; D gene: -; CDR3 protein: CASSPAHSLAEAFF
J gene: TRBJ2-7; V gene: TRBV2; clone size: many; D gene: -; CDR3 protein: CASSEQAWDLTYEQYF
J gene: TRBJ2-5; V gene: TRBV19; clone size: -; D gene: -; CDR3 protein: CASSRWVGETQYF